This T cell receptor (beta chain) was sequenced during a study of blood T cell repertoires in COVID-19. Authors' methods: From reference gene primer amplification, estimates of nucleated cell counts were derived. Data came from immunoSEQ multiplex PCR; TCRdb stores just in-frame clones and leaves some out. From that table come the V and J calls and clone size; the DNA was used to work out D and trimming. Of about 180,000 clones in the sample, about 85% were seen once. The sequence was obtained from a woman in her thirties with active or convalescent COVID-19. The material sequenced was peripheral blood.

CDR3 loop: CASSRKGLVGGPGTEQYF. CDR3 sequence (DNA): TGTGCCAGCAGCCGAAAGGGACTAGTGGGAGGGCCCGGCACCGAGCAGTACTTC. This chain joins TRBV5-6 and TRBJ2-7, with 8 bases lining up with TRBD2. The CDR3 is 18 residues long. The germline CDR1 and CDR2 sequences are SGHDT and YYEEEE. Unmatched junction bases numbered 21, after V lost 4 bases and J lost 6 bases.